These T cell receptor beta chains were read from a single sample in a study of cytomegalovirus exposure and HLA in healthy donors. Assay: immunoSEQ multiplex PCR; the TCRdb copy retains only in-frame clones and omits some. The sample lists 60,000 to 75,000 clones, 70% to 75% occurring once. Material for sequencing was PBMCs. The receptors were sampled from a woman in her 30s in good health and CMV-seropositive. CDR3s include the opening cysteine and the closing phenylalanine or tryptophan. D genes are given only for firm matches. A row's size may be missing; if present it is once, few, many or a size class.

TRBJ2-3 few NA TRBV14 CASSQRLSSTQYF TGTGCCAGCAGCCAACGGTTGAGTAGTACGCAGTATTTT
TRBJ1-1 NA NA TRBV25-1 CASSGLPGGSEAFF TGTGCCAGCAGTGGTTTACCCGGGGGTAGTGAAGCTTTCTTT
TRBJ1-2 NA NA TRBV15 CATSRGGGSNYGYTF TGTGCCACCAGCAGAGGGGGGGGATCCAACTATGGCTACACCTTC
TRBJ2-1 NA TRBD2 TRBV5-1 CASSLVAGGSSYNEQFF TGCGCCAGCAGCTTGGTAGCGGGGGGAAGCTCCTACAATGAGCAGTTCTTC
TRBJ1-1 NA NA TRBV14 CASSQDRATSNTEAFF TGTGCCAGCAGCCAAGACCGAGCGACCTCGAACACTGAAGCTTTCTTT
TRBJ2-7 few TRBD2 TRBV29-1 CSVGTSGAYEQYF TGCAGCGTCGGGACTAGCGGAGCCTACGAGCAGTACTTC
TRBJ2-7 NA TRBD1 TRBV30 CACGQGLEQYF TGTGCCTGCGGACAGGGTCTCGAGCAGTACTTC
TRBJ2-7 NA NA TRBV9 CASSDQGEQYF TGTGCCAGCAGCGACCAGGGTGAGCAGTACTTC
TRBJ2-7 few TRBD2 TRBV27 CASNGAGAPYEQYF TGTGCCAGCAATGGAGCGGGAGCGCCCTACGAGCAGTACTTC
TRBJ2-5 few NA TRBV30 CAWRRVYQETQYF TGTGCCTGGAGGAGGGTCTACCAAGAGACCCAGTACTTC
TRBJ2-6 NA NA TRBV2 CASSAEGGGANVLTF TGTGCCAGCAGTGCGGAGGGTGGTGGGGCCAACGTCCTGACTTTC